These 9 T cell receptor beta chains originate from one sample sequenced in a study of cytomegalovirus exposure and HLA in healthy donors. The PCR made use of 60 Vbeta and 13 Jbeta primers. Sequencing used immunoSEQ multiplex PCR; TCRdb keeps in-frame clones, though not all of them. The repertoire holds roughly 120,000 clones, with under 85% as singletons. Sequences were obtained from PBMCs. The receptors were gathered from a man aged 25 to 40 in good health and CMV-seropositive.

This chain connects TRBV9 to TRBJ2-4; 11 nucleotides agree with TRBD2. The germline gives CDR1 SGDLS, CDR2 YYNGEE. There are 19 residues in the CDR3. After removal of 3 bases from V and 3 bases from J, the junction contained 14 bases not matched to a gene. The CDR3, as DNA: TGTGCCAGCAGCGAAGAGACTAGCGGGGTGTCGGGGGGCAAAAACATTCAGTACTTC. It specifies CASSEETSGVSGGKNIQYF.

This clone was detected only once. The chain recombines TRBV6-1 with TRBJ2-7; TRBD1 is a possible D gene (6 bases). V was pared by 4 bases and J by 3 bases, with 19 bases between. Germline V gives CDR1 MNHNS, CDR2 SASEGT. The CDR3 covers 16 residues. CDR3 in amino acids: CASSALDRGGGYEQYF. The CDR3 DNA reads TGTGCCAGCAGTGCCCTGGACAGAGGAGGCGGCTACGAGCAGTACTTC.

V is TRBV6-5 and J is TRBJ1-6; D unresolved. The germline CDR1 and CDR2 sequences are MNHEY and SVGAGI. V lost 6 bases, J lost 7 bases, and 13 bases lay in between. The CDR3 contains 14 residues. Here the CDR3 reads CASREPARNSPLHF. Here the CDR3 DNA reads TGTGCCAGCAGGGAACCGGCCAGGAATTCACCCCTCCACTTT.

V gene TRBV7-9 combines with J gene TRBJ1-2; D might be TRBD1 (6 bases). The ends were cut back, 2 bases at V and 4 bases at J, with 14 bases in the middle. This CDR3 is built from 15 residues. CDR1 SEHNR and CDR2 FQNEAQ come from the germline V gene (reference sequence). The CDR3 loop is CASSLKDSPFYGYTF. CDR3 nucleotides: TGTGCCAGCAGCTTAAAGGACAGCCCATTCTATGGCTACACCTTC.

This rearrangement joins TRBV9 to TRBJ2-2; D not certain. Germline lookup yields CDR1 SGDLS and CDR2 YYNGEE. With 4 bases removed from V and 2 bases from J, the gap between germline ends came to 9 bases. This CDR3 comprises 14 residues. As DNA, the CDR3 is TGTGCCAGCAGCTTAGGGCCCAACACCGGGGAGCTGTTTTTT. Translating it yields CASSLGPNTGELFF.

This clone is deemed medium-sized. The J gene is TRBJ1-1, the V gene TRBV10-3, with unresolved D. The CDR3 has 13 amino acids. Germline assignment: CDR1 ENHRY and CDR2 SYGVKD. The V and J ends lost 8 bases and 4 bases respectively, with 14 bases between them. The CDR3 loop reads CAIGWGGSTEAFF. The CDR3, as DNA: TGTGCCATCGGCTGGGGTGGGAGCACTGAAGCTTTCTTT.

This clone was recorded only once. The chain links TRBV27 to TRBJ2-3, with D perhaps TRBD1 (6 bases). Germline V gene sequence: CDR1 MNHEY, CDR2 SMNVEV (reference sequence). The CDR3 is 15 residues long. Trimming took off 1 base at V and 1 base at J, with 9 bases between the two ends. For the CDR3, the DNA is TGTGCCAGCAGTTTATACGCAGGGGGCACAGATACGCAGTATTTT. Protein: CASSLYAGGTDTQYF.

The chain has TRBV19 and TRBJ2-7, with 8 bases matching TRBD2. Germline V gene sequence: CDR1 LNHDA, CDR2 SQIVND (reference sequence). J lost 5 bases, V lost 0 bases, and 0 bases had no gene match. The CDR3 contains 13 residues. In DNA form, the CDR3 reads TGTGCCAGTAGTATAGACGGGAGGGACGAGCAGTACTTC. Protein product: CASSIDGRDEQYF.

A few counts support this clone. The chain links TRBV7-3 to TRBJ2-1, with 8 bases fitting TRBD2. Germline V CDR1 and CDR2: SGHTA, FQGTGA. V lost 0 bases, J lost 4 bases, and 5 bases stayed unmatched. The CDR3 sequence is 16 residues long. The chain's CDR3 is CASSLTGGGLYNEQFF. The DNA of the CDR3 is TGTGCCAGCAGCTTAACGGGCGGGGGGCTATACAATGAGCAGTTCTTC.